A single sample gave rise to the 18 T cell receptor beta chains below, sequenced in a study of OX40 agonist ivuxolimab in advanced cancers. The protocol was immunoSEQ multiplex PCR, while the TCRdb copy is restricted to in-frame clones and leaves out a portion. This repertoire shows under 200,000 clones, around 94% found once; its top ten account for about 0.3%. The material was CD4+ or CD8+ T cells sorted from blood, obtained in a trial of the OX40 agonist ivuxolimab. The receptor set was obtained from an adult with an advanced solid tumor such as melanoma, head and neck, liver or kidney cancer.

The V and J genes are TRBV4-1 and TRBJ2-6; a possible D gene is TRBD1 (6 bases). V gave up 1 base and J gave up 5 bases, with 27 bases separating them. Germline V lookup: CDR1 MGHRA, CDR2 YSYEKL. The CDR3 is 21 amino acids. CDR3 in DNA: TGCGCCAGCAGCCAAGGCTTAAAGGGGGAATTAATAATGAAAAGGGCCAACGTCCTGACTTTC. Amino acid sequence: CASSQGLKGELIMKRANVLTF.

The chain links TRBV4-1 to TRBJ1-2; the D gene is possibly TRBD1 (5 bases). The V end was cut by 0 bases, the J end by 0 bases, with 17 bases between. Germline lookup yields CDR1 MGHRA and CDR2 YSYEKL. This CDR3 spans 18 amino acids. Written as DNA, the CDR3 is TGCGCCAGCAGCCAAGATCGTTTATGGGGCCGATCTAACTATGGCTACACCTTC. As protein: CASSQDRLWGRSNYGYTF.

J is TRBJ2-7 and V is TRBV27; D possibly matches TRBD1 or TRBD2 (5 bases each). V shed 5 bases and J shed 6 bases, with 17 bases lying between them. CDR1 MNHEY and CDR2 SMNVEV come from the germline V gene (reference sequence). The CDR3 has 14 amino acids. CDR3 nucleotides: TGTGCCAGCAGTCGTGGGGGTATGTCGGCCGAGCAGTACTTC. It encodes CASSRGGMSAEQYF.

This chain joins TRBV18 and TRBJ2-7; a weak D match, TRBD2 (6 bases). The CDR3 runs 13 residues. Trimming took off 4 bases at V and 6 bases at J, with 13 bases between the two ends. Germline V CDR1 and CDR2: KGHSH, LQKENI. CDR3 sequence: CASSLMRDSEQYF. In nucleotides, the CDR3 is TGTGCCAGCTCACTAATGCGGGACTCCGAGCAGTACTTC.

A word on this clone: Compared with germline, one end of the junction differs, possibly owing to a read error. The chain joins TRBV7-8 to TRBJ2-5, with 7 bases matching TRBD2. The germline V gene encodes CDR1 SGHVS and CDR2 FQNEAQ. This CDR3 is built from 13 residues. The chain's CDR3 is CASSLAASETQYF. The DNA of the CDR3 is TGTGCCAGCAGCCTAGCGGCGTCCGAGACCCAGTACTTC.

The chain has TRBV28 and TRBJ1-4; 7 nucleotides agree with TRBD1. CDR1 is MDHEN and CDR2 is SYDVKM in the germline V gene. The CDR3 sequence is 15 residues long. Trimming at V came to 6 bases and at J to 0 bases, leaving 4 bases not matched to a gene. Here the CDR3 reads CASSPGTATNEKLFF. DNA of the CDR3: TGTGCCAGCAGCCCCGGGACAGCAACTAATGAAAAACTGTTTTTT.

This chain uses TRBV7-6 with TRBJ2-1, with D unclear. V was clipped by 2 bases and J by 3 bases, with 8 bases between them. The CDR3 length is 14 residues. CDR1 SGHVS and CDR2 FNYEAQ come from the germline V gene. In DNA form, the CDR3 reads TGTGCCAGCAGCTTAAACCCCAGCTACAATGAGCAGTTCTTC. It translates to CASSLNPSYNEQFF.

V is TRBV30 and J is TRBJ1-1; perhaps TRBD1 as D (6 bases). V was cut by 0 bases and J by 1 base, with 6 bases left in between. This CDR3 comprises 13 residues. From germline, CDR1 is GTSNPN and CDR2 SVGIG (reference sequence). As DNA, the CDR3 is TGTGCCTGGAGTGTACAGGGGAACACTGAAGCTTTCTTT. Protein sequence: CAWSVQGNTEAFF.

The genes are TRBV7-3 and TRBJ1-5; no clear D gene. This CDR3 has 13 residues. Per the germline V gene, CDR1 is SGHTA and CDR2 is FQGTGA. Trimming shortened V by 3 bases and J by 1 base, and 4 bases separated the two germline ends. As DNA, the CDR3 is TGTGCCAGCAGCTTGAGGAGCAATCAGCCCCAGCATTTT. Protein sequence: CASSLRSNQPQHF.

The chain carries TRBV2 and TRBJ1-2; the D gene is possibly TRBD1 (6 bases). The V gene's germline CDR1 is SNHLY and CDR2 FYNNEI. The germline V and J ends were trimmed by 7 bases and 1 base, with 13 bases remaining between them. There are 14 residues in the CDR3. CDR3 residues: CASTGQNLNYGYTF. The CDR3 DNA is TGTGCCAGCACTGGACAGAACCTTAACTATGGCTACACCTTC.

J is TRBJ1-6 and V is TRBV16; D remains ambiguous. The V gene's germline CDR1 is KGHSY and CDR2 FQNENV. This CDR3 contains 16 residues. Between the trimmed V and J ends, which lost 2 bases and 4 bases, there was a span of 12 bases. The CDR3: CASSQELAVYNSPLHF. In nucleotides, the CDR3 is TGTGCCAGCAGCCAAGAGTTAGCAGTTTATAATTCACCCCTCCACTTT.

J is TRBJ1-2 and V is TRBV5-4; D not resolved. CDR1 and CDR2 from the germline V gene are SGHNT and YYREEE (reference sequence). V lost 1 base to trimming and J lost 3 bases, with 7 bases between them. The CDR3 runs to 13 residues. This CDR3 reads CASSLRRDYGYTF. Here the CDR3 DNA reads TGTGCCAGCAGCTTGAGAAGGGACTATGGCTACACCTTC.

The V gene is TRBV7-2, the J gene TRBJ1-5; no clear D gene. Germline V gene lookup returns CDR1 SGHTA and CDR2 FQGNSA. The V gene lost 0 bases and the J gene lost 4 bases, with 13 bases spanning the gap. The CDR3 has 16 residues. The CDR3 region has the DNA TGTGCCAGCAGCTTAGCGCCCGGGCCACCTAATCAGCCCCAGCATTTT. This sequence encodes CASSLAPGPPNQPQHF.

This rearrangement joins TRBV5-1 to TRBJ1-2; 9 bases align to TRBD1. The CDR3 is 14 amino acids. After removal of 4 bases from V and 8 bases from J, the junction contained 9 bases not matched to a gene. Germline V CDR1 and CDR2: SGHRS, YFSETQ. The CDR3 is CASSTDRGGTGYTF. Written as DNA, the CDR3 is TGCGCCAGCAGCACGGACAGGGGTGGAACCGGCTACACCTTC.

V gene TRBV29-1 combines with J gene TRBJ1-4; tentative D call: TRBD1 (5 bases). The CDR3 is 11 residues long. CDR1 is SQVTM and CDR2 is ANQGSEA in the germline V gene. The CDR3 nucleotides read TGCGGGGCGGCGACTAATGAAAAACTGTTTTTT. Amino acids: CGAATNEKLFF.

The CDR3 spells CASRRGGESYEQYF. CDR3 nucleotides: TGTGCCAGCAGACGGGGGGGGGAGTCCTACGAGCAGTACTTC. The chain uses TRBV6-5 and TRBJ2-7; 8 bases are a match to TRBD2. The ends lost 6 bases at V and 1 base at J; junction bases unmatched: 5. The CDR3 consists of 14 residues. Germline V gives CDR1 MNHEY, CDR2 SVGAGI.

A single count supports this clone. V gene TRBV7-2 combines with J gene TRBJ2-3; a possible D gene is TRBD2 (6 bases). The V and J ends lost 0 bases and 9 bases respectively, with 7 bases between them. The germline CDR1 and CDR2 sequences are SGHTA and FQGNSA. The CDR3 runs to 12 residues. The CDR3: CASSLAGRTQYF. The CDR3 nucleotides are TGTGCCAGCAGCTTAGCTGGGAGGACGCAGTATTTT.

The rearrangement joins TRBV28 to TRBJ1-3, with D unresolved. This CDR3 comprises 14 residues. V was trimmed by 3 bases and J by 2 bases, leaving 8 bases between them. Germline lookup yields CDR1 MDHEN and CDR2 SYDVKM. Here the CDR3 DNA reads TGTGCCAGCAGTTTGACGGGTACTGGAAACACCATATATTTT. Its translation is CASSLTGTGNTIYF.